This T cell receptor (beta chain) was identified in a study of vaccination and CD4 T cells after COVID-19. Study-wide background: Stimulation of cells relied on overlapping spike peptides derived from SARS-CoV-2, HCoV-NL63, HCoV-OC43 and HCoV-229E. The study's findings and limits: Among reactive clones from convalescent patients, a median around 84% appeared only post-vaccination.

Sequenced with the Oncomine TCR Beta short-read assay was DNA taken from cultured CD4+ T cells. DNA came from CD4+ T cells after culture. From the PCR reads, TCRdb called clonotypes with MiXCR, one entry per CDR3 protein. Of about 13,000 distinct CDR3 sequences in the sample, around 27% were seen once. The treatment was: roughly 11-day PBMC culture with coronavirus spike peptide pools or control peptides (ViraFEST assay). V lost 6 bases, J lost 4 bases, and 27 bases lay in between. Germline loops: CDR1 DFQATT, CDR2 SNEGSKA (reference sequence). The CDR3 consists of 18 residues. Note on this clonotype: As yet, its antigen is unknown.

The sequence was obtained from a human donor who received a COVID-19 vaccine. The sequenced sample was CD4+ T cells from blood, cultured in vitro, obtained before SARS-CoV-2 vaccination. The chain links TRBV20-1 to TRBJ1-4; D might be TRBD1 (6 bases). The DNA for the CDR3 is TGCAGTGCCCCAACAGGGCCCGGCCTTCAAGATTATAATGAAAAACTGTTTTTT. Translation gives CSAPTGPGLQDYNEKLFF.